This T cell receptor (beta chain) was retrieved from a study of CD8+ T cells in alopecia areata. In the study overall: Treated patients were dosed with oral tofacitinib, taking 5 to 10 mg twice daily. Whole-study findings and limits: Lesional scalp displayed greater clonality than normal scalp, most notably in alopecia totalis/universalis.

Trimming stripped 0 bases from V and 4 bases from J, with 10 bases between. The CDR3 has 15 residues. Germline values: CDR1 SGHRS, CDR2 YFSETQ. The authors extracted RNA and reverse transcribed it into cDNA as the sequencing template. The table came from immunoSEQ multiplex PCR; TCRdb's copy has only in-frame clones and leaves some out. Of approximately 150,000 clones in the sample, about 87% were seen once. This clone came up once. The antigen is not known. The receptor comes from a human donor with alopecia areata. This chain uses TRBV5-1 with TRBJ2-2; TRBD1 might be the D (6 bases). The material was CD8+ T cells sorted from blood, obtained at week 0. CDR3 amino acids: CASSLVQGTTGELFF. The DNA of the CDR3 is TGCGCCAGCAGCTTGGTTCAGGGGACCACCGGGGAGCTGTTTTTT.